The subject of this entry is one T cell receptor beta chain. Sequencing was performed with immunoSEQ multiplex PCR; in TCRdb, only in-frame clones are kept and a portion is missing. Of about 100,000 clones in the sample, 86% were seen once. Trimming took off 0 bases at V and 4 bases at J, with 10 bases between the two ends. Per germline, CDR1 SGHRS and CDR2 YFSETQ. This CDR3 contains 14 residues. The record originates from a study of blood T cell repertoires in COVID-19. About the study: Acute-phase and convalescent COVID-19 samples originated in the United States, Italy and Spain.

Sequenced input: peripheral blood. This sequence was found in a man aged 80 or over with acute or convalescent COVID-19. The chain employs TRBV5-1 and TRBJ1-2; D gene uncertain. The CDR3 sequence is CASSLDNSRYGYTF. CDR3 nucleotide sequence: TGCGCCAGCAGCTTGGACAACAGCCGCTATGGCTACACCTTC.